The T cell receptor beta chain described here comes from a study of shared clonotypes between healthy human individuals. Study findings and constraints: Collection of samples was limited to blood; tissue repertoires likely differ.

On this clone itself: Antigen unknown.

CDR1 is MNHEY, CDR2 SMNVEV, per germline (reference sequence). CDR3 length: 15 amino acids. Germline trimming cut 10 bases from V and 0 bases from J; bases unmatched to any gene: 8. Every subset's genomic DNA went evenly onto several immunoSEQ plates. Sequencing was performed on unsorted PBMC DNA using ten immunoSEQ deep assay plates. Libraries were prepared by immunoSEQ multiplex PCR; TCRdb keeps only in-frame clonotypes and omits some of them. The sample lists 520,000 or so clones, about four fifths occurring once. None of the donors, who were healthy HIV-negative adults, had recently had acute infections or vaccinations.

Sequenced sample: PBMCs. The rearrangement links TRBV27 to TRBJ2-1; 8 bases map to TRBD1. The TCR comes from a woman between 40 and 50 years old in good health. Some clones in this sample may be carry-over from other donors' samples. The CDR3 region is CATKDRASSYNEQFF. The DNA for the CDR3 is TGTGCCACCAAGGACAGGGCGAGCTCCTACAATGAGCAGTTCTTC.